Sequencing of this T cell receptor (beta chain) was carried out in a study of Ad26.COV2.S vaccination and SARS-CoV-2 variants. Study-wide context: Participants got Ad26.COV2.S intramuscularly, once or twice 56 days apart.

Sequenced by immunoSEQ multiplex PCR; TCRdb stores in-frame clones only, minus some. Among roughly 460,000 clones, 80% to 90% were seen once, and the ten largest hold 1.5% to 2%. Sample treatment: some 19 received Ad26.COV2.S at low or high dose, single or two shots; roughly 5 received placebo; per-sample allocation not given. Samples analyzed were those drawn on day 63 after the first vaccine or placebo injection. Details on this clone: Its antigen is not identified.

General observations from the study: Quantification of TCR breadth and depth may have yielded underestimates of total T cell responses. Whether participants received vaccine or placebo, their non-spike TCR breadth was similar.

The sample here was peripheral blood, taken in a trial of Ad26.COV2.S vaccine versus placebo. This receptor was identified in a person aged 18 to 65 who received the Ad26.COV2.S COVID-19 vaccine or a placebo.

The CDR3 reads CASSLGQGGFEAFF. Here the CDR3 DNA reads TGTGCCAGCAGCTTAGGGCAGGGCGGGTTTGAAGCTTTCTTT. The rearrangement uses TRBV7-2 and TRBJ1-1, with D perhaps matching TRBD1 (5 bases). Trimming cost V 1 base and J 7 bases, with 13 bases left between them. The CDR3 covers 14 residues. CDR1 and CDR2 (germline): SGHTA, FQGNSA.